These 12 T cell receptor beta chains were all obtained from the same sample, sequenced in a study of blood T cell repertoires in COVID-19. Using immunoSEQ multiplex PCR, the repertoire was profiled, and TCRdb retains in-frame clones only, with some absent. The table records approximately 290,000 clones, roughly nine tenths of them present only once. The sequencing sample was made of peripheral blood. These receptors were collected from a man younger than 35 with active or convalescent COVID-19.

As to this clone: In the same sample, other DNA sequences code for this CDR3. The gene calls are TRBV12-3 or TRBV12-4 and TRBJ1-3; no firm D call. The CDR3 covers 12 residues. Trimming stripped 6 bases from V and 4 bases from J, with 7 bases between. Written as DNA, the CDR3 is TGTGCCAGCAGCCTAGAAGGAAACACCATATATTTT. This codes for CASSLEGNTIYF.

This clone was recorded once. The chain is built from TRBV4-1 and TRBJ2-5, with a tentative D call TRBD1 (5 bases). V dropped 8 bases and J dropped 1 base, with 20 bases sitting between them. Germline loops: CDR1 MGHRA, CDR2 YSYEKL. The CDR3 sequence is 16 residues long. This CDR3 is CASSRGQGRGQETQYF. CDR3 bases: TGCGCCAGCTCCCGTGGGCAGGGTAGGGGCCAAGAGACCCAGTACTTC.

The J gene is TRBJ2-1, the V gene TRBV13; 7 nucleotides align to TRBD2. This CDR3 has 16 amino acids. The V segment lost 10 bases and the J segment 5 bases; nucleotides outside the gene matches: 17. From germline, CDR1 is PRHDT and CDR2 FYEKMQ (reference sequence). The DNA of the CDR3 is TGTGCCACCCAAGTTGCGGGAGCGCGATTAAACAATGAGCAGTTCTTC. Residues: CATQVAGARLNNEQFF.

The CDR3 sequence: CASSLTSRTQETQYF. The CDR3 DNA follows: TGTGCCAGCAGCTTAACCTCGCGGACTCAAGAGACCCAGTACTTC. The chain joins TRBV7-7 to TRBJ2-5, with a possible D match to TRBD2 (5 bases). This CDR3 has 15 amino acids. Germline CDR1 SSHAT, CDR2 FNYEAQ (reference sequence). V was pared by 2 bases and J by 2 bases, with 12 bases between.

The CDR3 region is CATSGLTSYEQYF. In DNA form, the CDR3 reads TGTGCCACCTCTGGGCTCACCTCCTACGAGCAGTACTTC. This sequence joins TRBV28 and TRBJ2-7; no reliable D call. This CDR3 has 13 amino acids. CDR1 MDHEN and CDR2 SYDVKM come from the germline V gene. The V end lost 10 bases, the J end lost 0 bases, and 13 bases lay between the germline ends.

The V call is TRBV9, the J call TRBJ1-2; the D is unclear. Trimming took 4 bases from V and 8 from J, leaving 18 bases between them. Germline lookup yields CDR1 SGDLS and CDR2 YYNGEE. The CDR3 is made up of 14 amino acids. The CDR3 sequence is CASSPSTGLGGYTF. The DNA of the CDR3 is TGTGCCAGCAGCCCCTCTACTGGTCTAGGCGGCTACACCTTC.

The rearrangement links TRBV7-6 to TRBJ1-1, with a tentative D call TRBD1 (6 bases). The germline V gene encodes CDR1 SGHVS and CDR2 FNYEAQ. The V and J ends lost 5 bases and 4 bases respectively, with 11 bases between them. The CDR3 runs to 13 residues. CDR3 in amino acids: CASSLGGVTEAFF. The DNA of the CDR3 is TGTGCCAGCAGCCTAGGGGGGGTCACTGAAGCTTTCTTT.

The V and J genes are TRBV7-9 and TRBJ2-7; 7 bases align to TRBD1. Germline values: CDR1 SEHNR, CDR2 FQNEAQ (reference sequence). The CDR3 has 14 residues. The V segment lost 5 bases and the J segment 4 bases; nucleotides outside the gene matches: 8. The CDR3 reads CASSQEQGNYEQYF. Here the CDR3 DNA reads TGTGCCAGCAGCCAAGAACAGGGGAATTACGAGCAGTACTTC.

This rearrangement joins TRBV19 to TRBJ2-7; perhaps TRBD2 as D (5 bases). V lost 1 base to trimming and J lost 3 bases, with 7 bases between them. Germline V gene lookup returns CDR1 LNHDA and CDR2 SQIVND (reference sequence). The CDR3 loop spans 13 amino acids. This CDR3 reads CASSIGAVYEQYF. In nucleotides, the CDR3 is TGTGCCAGTAGTATAGGAGCGGTCTACGAGCAGTACTTC.

The rearrangement links TRBV5-4 to TRBJ2-1; 7 bases fit TRBD1. Germline V gene sequence: CDR1 SGHNT, CDR2 YYREEE (reference sequence). CDR3 length: 13 amino acids. V lost 0 bases to trimming and J lost 12 bases; unmatched junction nucleotides: 6. The CDR3 loop reads CASSLGSAGGQFF. CDR3 sequence (DNA): TGTGCCAGCAGCTTGGGATCCGCAGGGGGGCAGTTCTTC.

The chain carries TRBV7-9 and TRBJ2-1, with 15 positions matching TRBD2. J was trimmed by 8 bases and V by 5 bases; bases with no gene match: 4. The CDR3 is 15 amino acids. Germline CDR1 reads SEHNR; CDR2 reads FQNEAQ (reference sequence). CDR3 amino acids: CASSGGTSGRHEQFF. CDR3 coding DNA: TGTGCCAGCAGCGGAGGGACTAGCGGGAGGCATGAGCAGTTCTTC.

The chain uses TRBV5-1 and TRBJ1-1; D perhaps matches TRBD1 (5 bases). This CDR3 region has 13 residues. The germline V gene encodes CDR1 SGHRS and CDR2 YFSETQ. Trimming took off 2 bases at V and 4 bases at J, with 9 bases between the two ends. The CDR3 protein is CASSLGVSTEAFF. The CDR3 region has the DNA TGCGCCAGCAGCTTAGGGGTAAGCACTGAAGCTTTCTTT.